The rows below give T cell receptor beta chains drawn from one sample of a study of CD8 T cells in Susac syndrome. TCRdb called the immunoSEQ multiplex PCR reads again in MiXCR, with one record for every CDR3 protein. The data show some 300,000 distinct CDR3 sequences, roughly 85% seen once. Sequences were obtained from CD8+ T cells from PBMCs. These receptors were obtained from a human donor with multiple sclerosis. Both conserved end residues are part of each CDR3. The size of a clone is reported for some rows only, either as once, few or many, or as a class for expanded clones.

cdr3_aa j_call v_call clone_size
CASSLELGQTTGELFF TRBJ2-2 TRBV7-2 -
CASSLGGTGWEQYF TRBJ2-7 TRBV7-9 few
CASSKRTGANTGELFF TRBJ2-2 TRBV25-1 -
CASSHRAIVGTDTQYF TRBJ2-3 TRBV5-8 -
CSARVPGTETYNEQFF TRBJ2-1 TRBV20-1 -
CASSYRATAENTIYF TRBJ1-3 TRBV4-1 -
CAWSVLGAGLTEAFF TRBJ1-1 TRBV30 once
CASSLSPGTDVWNEQFF TRBJ2-1 TRBV27 -
CASSLGGASQPQHF TRBJ1-5 TRBV5-4 -
CASSYLGGTQETQYF TRBJ2-5 TRBV6-5 -
CASSWDKAAQPQHF TRBJ1-5 TRBV12-3/TRBV12-4 few
CSVSRGPEAFF TRBJ1-1 TRBV29-1 -
CAWGRGDAPESGLHETQYF TRBJ2-5 TRBV30 -
CASSAPPLRLAGDNEQFF TRBJ2-1 TRBV27 -
CASSLAGGASEQYF TRBJ2-7 TRBV14 -
CASSYGGPSEDQPQHF TRBJ1-5 TRBV6-5 -
CASSLAGTYQETQYF TRBJ2-5 TRBV7-9 -
CASSLSEYNEQFF TRBJ2-1 TRBV7-2 -
CASSHWDGGTDTQYF TRBJ2-3 TRBV4-1 -
CASSEALAGVGNEQFF TRBJ2-1 TRBV2 -
CSARAISPDYEQYF TRBJ2-7 TRBV20-1 -
CSARGSANEQYF TRBJ2-7 TRBV29-1 -
CSARDRDRGLYEQYF TRBJ2-7 TRBV20-1 -
CASSLRGRGDNEQFF TRBJ2-1 TRBV6-1 few
CASSFYRGSYNEQFF TRBJ2-1 TRBV7-9 -
CASSSGTSANYGYTF TRBJ1-2 TRBV7-6 -